This TCR beta chain was profiled in a study of control samples from healthy donors and cancer patients. V dropped 2 bases and J dropped 4; count of bases not matched to a gene: 3. This CDR3 has 14 residues. Germline V gives CDR1 SGHRS, CDR2 YFSETQ. Some clones are missing from TCRdb's copy, which holds only in-frame ones; the method was immunoSEQ multiplex PCR. Here the sample spans 84,000 or so clones, roughly 88% being singletons. The chain uses TRBV5-1 and TRBJ1-1; 9 bases line up with TRBD1. The TCR comes from a man aged 60 to 69 with head and neck cancer. Sequenced sample: PBMCs. Here the CDR3 DNA reads TGCGCCAGCAGCTTCGGGACAGGGAGCACTGAAGCTTTCTTT. Translation: CASSFGTGSTEAFF. Full variable domain (outside the CDR3, taken from reference TRBV5-1 and TRBJ1-1): KAGVTQTPRYLIKTRGQQVTLSCSPISGHRSVSWYQQTPGQGLQFLFEYFSETQRNKGNFPGRFSGRQFSNSRSEMNVSTLELGDSALYLCASSFGTGSTEAFFGQGTRLTVV.